This is a list of T cell receptor beta chains from one sample in a study of shared clonotypes between healthy human individuals. Sequenced by immunoSEQ multiplex PCR; TCRdb stores in-frame clones only, minus some. The data contain 1,400,000 or so clones, approximately 98.5% of them singletons. The sequencing sample was made of naive CD4+ T cells sorted from blood. Receptors originate from a man aged 30 to 45 in good health. The CDR3 runs from the conserved cysteine through the conserved F or W. D genes are given only for firm matches. Clone size is stated in some rows and not others, as once, few, many or a class when expanded.

v_call,clone_size,d_call,j_call,cdr3_nt,cdr3_aa
TRBV5-4,.,.,TRBJ1-5,TGTGCCAGCAGCTTGGACAGGGCGCGTTCTCAGCCCCAGCATTTT,CASSLDRARSQPQHF
TRBV6-1,.,.,TRBJ2-2,TGTGCCAGCAGCCGTGGACAACTCACCGGGGAGCTGTTTTTT,CASSRGQLTGELFF
TRBV5-1,once,.,TRBJ1-1,TGCGCCAGCAGCCCAGGGTTTGGTCAGTCTGAAGCTTTCTTT,CASSPGFGQSEAFF
TRBV5-1,.,TRBD1,TRBJ2-7,TGCGCCAGCAGGTTAGACAGGGCTACCTACGAGCAGTACTTC,CASRLDRATYEQYF
TRBV2,.,.,TRBJ2-7,TGTGCCAGCAGTGAAGTACGGATCGGCGAGCAGTACTTC,CASSEVRIGEQYF
TRBV5-4,.,TRBD2,TRBJ2-1,TGTGCCAGCAGGTCACTAGCGGGAGGACCCTACAATGAGCAGTTCTTC,CASRSLAGGPYNEQFF
TRBV7-9,.,.,TRBJ2-2,TGTGCCAGCAGAGCCCCGGGGGACCCCGGGGAGCTGTTTTTT,CASRAPGDPGELFF
TRBV28,.,.,TRBJ2-3,TGTGCCAGCAGTGCGGACAGAGGAACAGATACGCAGTATTTT,CASSADRGTDTQYF
TRBV6-5,.,TRBD1,TRBJ2-7,TGTGCCAGCATGGGGACAGGGGGCTCTTACGAGCAGTACTTC,CASMGTGGSYEQYF
TRBV11-3,.,.,TRBJ1-1,TGTGCCAGCAGCTCTAGCGATGACACTGAAGCTTTCTTT,CASSSSDDTEAFF
TRBV9,.,.,TRBJ2-7,TGTGCCAGCCCCCGCGTACGATCCTACGAGCAGTACTTC,CASPRVRSYEQYF
TRBV11-3,.,.,TRBJ2-7,TGTGCCAGCAGCTTAGAGACCTTGGGGGAGCAGTACTTC,CASSLETLGEQYF
TRBV20-1,.,.,TRBJ2-7,TGCAGTGCGAGGGACGGCTACGAGCAGTACTTC,CSARDGYEQYF
TRBV5-1,once,TRBD1,TRBJ1-1,TGCGCCAGCAGCTTGGGCCCGGGACAGGGAGGGACTGAAGCTTTCTTT,CASSLGPGQGGTEAFF
TRBV19,.,.,TRBJ2-7,TGTGCCAGTAGTATAGGGCAGAAGAGCAACGAGCAGTACTTC,CASSIGQKSNEQYF
TRBV2,.,TRBD1,TRBJ1-2,TGTGCCAGTAATTCGGACAGGGGGAACTATGGCTACACCTTC,CASNSDRGNYGYTF
TRBV6-1,.,.,TRBJ2-7,TGTGCCAGCAGTACCTCGTTGGCCCTCTCCTACGAGCAGTACTTC,CASSTSLALSYEQYF
TRBV7-9,.,TRBD1,TRBJ1-5,TGTGCCAGCAGCTCGATAGGACAGGGAGATCAGCCCCAGCATTTT,CASSSIGQGDQPQHF
TRBV18,.,.,TRBJ2-2,TGTGCCAGCTCACCGAGAGTTAGATGGGACGCCCAAGGGACCGGGGAGCTGTTTTTT,CASSPRVRWDAQGTGELFF
TRBV5-8,.,TRBD1,TRBJ2-7,TGTGCCAGCAGCTTTAGACAGGGACCCTACGAGCAGTACTTC,CASSFRQGPYEQYF
TRBV6-1,.,.,TRBJ1-2,TGTGCCAGCAGAGAGATATCGGACTATGGCTACACCTTC,CASREISDYGYTF
TRBV9,.,.,TRBJ1-3,TGTGCCAGCAGCGTAGCATCAGGGGCCCACTCTGGAAACACCATATATTTT,CASSVASGAHSGNTIYF
TRBV28,.,.,TRBJ1-5,TGTGCCAGCGGGACGGATCTCAATCAGCCCCAGCATTTT,CASGTDLNQPQHF
TRBV5-1,.,.,TRBJ2-3,TGCGCCAGCAGCTTTTCGGCAGCGACGCAGTATTTT,CASSFSAATQYF
TRBV11-2,once,TRBD2,TRBJ2-7,TGTGCCAGCAGCTTATGGCGAACCCAAGCGGGGGAGCAGTACTTC,CASSLWRTQAGEQYF
TRBV15,once,TRBD1,TRBJ2-7,TGTGCCACCAGCAGAGATCCGGCGGACAGGGGCGAGCAGTACTTC,CATSRDPADRGEQYF
TRBV7-8,.,.,TRBJ1-3,TGTGCCAGCAGCTTAAGGGGGTGGGGAGGAGTGGGTATTGGAAACACCATATATTTT,CASSLRGWGGVGIGNTIYF
TRBV7-3,.,TRBD2,TRBJ2-1,TGTGCCAGCAGCCCTAGCGGGCCGAGCTACAATGAGCAGTTCTTC,CASSPSGPSYNEQFF
TRBV30,once,.,TRBJ2-1,TGTGCCTGGTCACCCCAGCTCAATGAGCAGTTCTTC,CAWSPQLNEQFF
TRBV6-1,.,.,TRBJ1-2,TGTGCCATCCGAGGGGTCGGCAACTATGGCTACACCTTC,CAIRGVGNYGYTF
TRBV7-9,.,.,TRBJ2-2,TGTGCCAGCAGTTCCCCTAAGGATTACACCGGGGAGCTGTTTTTT,CASSSPKDYTGELFF
TRBV7-8,.,TRBD2,TRBJ2-7,TGTGCCAGCAGCCCCCTCTTGACTAGCGGGATCTCCTACGAGCAGTACTTC,CASSPLLTSGISYEQYF
TRBV2,.,TRBD1,TRBJ1-3,TGTGCCAGCAGCGGGACAGGGGGTTCTGGAAACACCATATATTTT,CASSGTGGSGNTIYF
TRBV2,.,.,TRBJ2-7,TGTGCCAGCAGTCTAGACAGGAGCCGCGAGCAGTACTTC,CASSLDRSREQYF
TRBV19,.,.,TRBJ2-5,TGTGCCAGTAGTAGGGCAATCCAAGAGACCCAGTACTTC,CASSRAIQETQYF
TRBV7-9,.,.,TRBJ1-5,TGTGCCAGCAGCTTAGACAGTCCGGAGCTTCAGCCCCAGCATTTT,CASSLDSPELQPQHF
TRBV19,.,TRBD2,TRBJ2-7,TGTGCCAGTAGCTCGAGGGTCGGGAGGGTACCTAACCATTACGAGCAGTACTTC,CASSSRVGRVPNHYEQYF
TRBV2,.,.,TRBJ2-6,TGTGCCAGCAGCGGCTCTGGGGCCAACGTCCTGACTTTC,CASSGSGANVLTF
TRBV18,.,TRBD1,TRBJ2-5,TGTGCCAGCTCACCACGGACAGGGCCTCAAGAGACCCAGTACTTC,CASSPRTGPQETQYF
TRBV28,.,.,TRBJ2-7,TGTGCCAGCAGTCCTCCCTTGACAGTCATCTCCTACGAGCAGTACTTC,CASSPPLTVISYEQYF
TRBV4-3,.,.,TRBJ2-7,TGCGCCAGCAGCCAGTGGGGGGGCAACTCCTACGAGCAGTACTTC,CASSQWGGNSYEQYF
TRBV11-2,.,TRBD2,TRBJ2-7,TGTGCCAGCAGCTTATCAGTTGCTAGCGGGAGTTACGAGCAGTACTTC,CASSLSVASGSYEQYF
TRBV5-4,once,TRBD2,TRBJ2-3,TGTGCCAGCAGCTTGGGTGGGACTAGCGGGAGGGAAACGCAGTATTTT,CASSLGGTSGRETQYF
TRBV5-1,.,.,TRBJ2-3,TGCGCCAGCAGCTTGGGGGCAGGTTTCACAGATACGCAGTATTTT,CASSLGAGFTDTQYF
TRBV5-6,.,TRBD2,TRBJ2-7,TGTGCCAGCCGATATAGCGGGAGGGCGACCTACGAGCAGTACTTC,CASRYSGRATYEQYF
TRBV9,.,TRBD2,TRBJ2-1,TGTGCCAGCAAGCCGGGACTAGCGGAGAATGCCGGCTCCTACAATGAGCAGTTCTTC,CASKPGLAENAGSYNEQFF